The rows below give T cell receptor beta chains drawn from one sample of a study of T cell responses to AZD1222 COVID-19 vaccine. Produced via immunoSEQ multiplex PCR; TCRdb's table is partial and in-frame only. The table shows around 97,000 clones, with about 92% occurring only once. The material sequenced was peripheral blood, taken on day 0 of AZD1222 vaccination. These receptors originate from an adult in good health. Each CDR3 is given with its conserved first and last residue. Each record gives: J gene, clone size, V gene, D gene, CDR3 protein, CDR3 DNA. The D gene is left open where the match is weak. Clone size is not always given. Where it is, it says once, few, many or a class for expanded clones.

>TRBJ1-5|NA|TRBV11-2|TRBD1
CASSRDRTNQPQHF
TGTGCCAGCAGCCGGGACAGGACCAATCAGCCCCAGCATTTT
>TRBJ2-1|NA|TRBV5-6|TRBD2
CASTDPGGSYNEQFF
TGTGCCAGCACCGATCCGGGGGGCTCCTACAATGAGCAGTTCTTC
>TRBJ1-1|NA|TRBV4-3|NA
CASSQESGYEAFF
TGCGCCAGCAGCCAAGAGTCAGGTTACGAAGCTTTCTTT
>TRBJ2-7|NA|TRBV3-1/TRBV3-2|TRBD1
CASSRQGRSYEQYF
TGTGCCAGCAGCCGACAGGGTAGGTCCTACGAGCAGTACTTC
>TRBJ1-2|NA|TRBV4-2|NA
CASRNPGDYGYTF
TGTGCCAGCAGAAACCCGGGCGACTATGGCTACACCTTC
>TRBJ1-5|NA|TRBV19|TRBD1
CASSVPGQGILQPQHF
TGTGCCAGTAGTGTTCCGGGACAGGGGATTTTGCAGCCCCAGCATTTT
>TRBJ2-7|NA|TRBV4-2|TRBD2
CASSQEGTSGGPSYEQYF
TGTGCCAGCAGCCAAGAGGGGACTAGCGGGGGTCCGTCCTACGAGCAGTACTTC
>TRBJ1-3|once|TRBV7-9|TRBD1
CASSPPGTALHGNTIYF
TGTGCCAGCAGCCCTCCTGGGACAGCCTTACATGGAAACACCATATATTTT
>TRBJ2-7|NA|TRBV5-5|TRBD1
CASSFTGGGDEQYF
TGTGCCAGCAGCTTTACAGGGGGCGGCGACGAGCAGTACTTC
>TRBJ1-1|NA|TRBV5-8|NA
CASSPRGDTEAFF
TGTGCCAGCAGCCCCCGGGGAGACACTGAAGCTTTCTTT
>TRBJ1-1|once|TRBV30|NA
CAWSPGVDTEAFF
TGTGCCTGGAGTCCCGGGGTGGACACTGAAGCTTTCTTT
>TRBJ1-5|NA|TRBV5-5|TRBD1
CASSKRKPGQQNQPQHF
TGTGCCAGCAGCAAACGTAAACCGGGACAGCAAAATCAGCCCCAGCATTTT
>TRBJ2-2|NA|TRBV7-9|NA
CASSRVQGTGELFF
TGTGCCAGCAGCCGCGTTCAGGGCACCGGGGAGCTGTTTTTT
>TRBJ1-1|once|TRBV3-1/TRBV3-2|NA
CASSQLPDGTEAFF
TGTGCCAGCAGCCAACTACCAGACGGCACTGAAGCTTTCTTT
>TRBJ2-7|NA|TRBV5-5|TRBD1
CASSFSDRAGREQYF
TGTGCCAGCAGCTTCTCGGACAGGGCGGGCAGGGAGCAGTACTTC
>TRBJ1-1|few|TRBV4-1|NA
CASSQVGGLGTEAFF
TGCGCCAGCAGCCAAGTAGGGGGACTGGGGACTGAAGCTTTCTTT
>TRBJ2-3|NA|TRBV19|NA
CASSIGAATDTQYF
TGTGCCAGTAGTATCGGGGCTGCGACAGATACGCAGTATTTT
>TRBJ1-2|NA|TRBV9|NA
CASSAQDNNYGYTF
TGTGCCAGCAGCGCCCAAGACAATAACTATGGCTACACCTTC
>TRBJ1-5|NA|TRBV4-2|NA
CASSQDVQGGVLEPQHF
TGTGCCAGCAGCCAAGATGTTCAGGGAGGAGTCCTAGAGCCCCAGCATTTT
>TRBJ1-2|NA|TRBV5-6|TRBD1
CASSLAGGSYGYTF
TGTGCCAGCAGCTTGGCAGGGGGGAGCTATGGCTACACCTTC
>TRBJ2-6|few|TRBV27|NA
CASSFSSSGANVLTF
TGTGCCAGCAGTTTTTCGAGCTCTGGGGCCAACGTCCTGACTTTC
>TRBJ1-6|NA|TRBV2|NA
CASRAGTSFNSPLHF
TGTGCCAGCAGGGCCGGGACATCTTTTAATTCACCCCTCCACTTT
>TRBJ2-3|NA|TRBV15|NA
CATSRGGDTQYF
TGTGCCACCAGCAGAGGGGGAGATACGCAGTATTTT
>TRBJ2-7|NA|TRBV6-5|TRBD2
CASSLRGTYEQYF
TGTGCCAGCAGTTTGCGGGGGACCTACGAGCAGTACTTC
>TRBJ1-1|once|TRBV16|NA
CASSAQGSIEAFF
TGTGCCAGCAGCGCTCAGGGTAGTATTGAAGCTTTCTTT
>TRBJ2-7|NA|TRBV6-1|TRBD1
CASSEGTGSYEQYF
TGTGCCAGCAGTGAAGGGACAGGGTCCTACGAGCAGTACTTC
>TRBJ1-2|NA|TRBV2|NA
CASSGEVNSNYGYTF
TGTGCCAGCAGTGGGGAGGTTAACTCTAACTATGGCTACACCTTC
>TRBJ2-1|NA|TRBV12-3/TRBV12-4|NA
CASSFYNEQFF
TGTGCCAGCAGTTTCTACAATGAGCAGTTCTTC
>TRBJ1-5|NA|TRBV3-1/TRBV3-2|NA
CASSPREGDQPQHF
TGTGCCAGCAGCCCCAGGGAGGGGGATCAGCCCCAGCATTTT
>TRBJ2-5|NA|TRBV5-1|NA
CASSAGTLKETQYF
TGCGCCAGCAGCGCCGGGACTTTAAAAGAGACCCAGTACTTC
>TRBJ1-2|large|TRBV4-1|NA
CASSQGGGFKYGYTF
TGCGCCAGCAGCCAAGGGGGGGGCTTCAAATATGGCTACACCTTC
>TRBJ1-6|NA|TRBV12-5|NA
CASGLAPILSPLHF
TGTGCTAGTGGTTTGGCACCGATCCTTTCACCCCTCCACTTT
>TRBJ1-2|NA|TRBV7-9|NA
CASSLSVGTFGYTF
TGTGCCAGCAGCTTATCGGTTGGAACGTTTGGCTACACCTTC
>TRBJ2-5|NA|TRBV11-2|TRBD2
CASSWGGGFEETQYF
TGTGCCAGCAGCTGGGGCGGGGGGTTTGAAGAGACCCAGTACTTC
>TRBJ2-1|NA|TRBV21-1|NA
CASSKARASGDNEQFF
TGTGCCAGCAGCAAGGCCCGAGCTAGCGGGGACAATGAGCAGTTCTTC
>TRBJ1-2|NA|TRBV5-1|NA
CASSSGGNGYTF
TGCGCCAGCAGCTCCGGGGGCAATGGCTACACCTTC
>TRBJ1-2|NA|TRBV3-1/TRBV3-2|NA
CASSQDGGQWDGYTF
TGTGCCAGCAGCCAAGATGGCGGACAGTGGGATGGCTACACCTTC
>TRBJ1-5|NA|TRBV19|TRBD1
CASSSPGQGRNQPQHF
TGTGCCAGTAGTAGCCCGGGACAGGGGAGGAATCAGCCCCAGCATTTT
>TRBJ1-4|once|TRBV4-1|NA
CASSQIFGATNEKLFF
TGCGCCAGCAGCCAAATATTCGGTGCAACTAATGAAAAACTGTTTTTT
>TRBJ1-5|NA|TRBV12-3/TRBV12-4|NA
CASRASNQPQHF
TGTGCCAGCAGGGCGAGCAATCAGCCCCAGCATTTT
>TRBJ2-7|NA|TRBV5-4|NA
CASSLQGPYEQYF
TGTGCCAGCAGCTTACAGGGACCCTACGAGCAGTACTTC
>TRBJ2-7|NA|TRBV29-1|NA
CSVVVTHYEQYF
TGCAGCGTTGTAGTGACCCACTACGAGCAGTACTTC
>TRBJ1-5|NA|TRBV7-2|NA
CASSSQSDQPQHF
TGTGCCAGCAGCTCACAATCAGATCAGCCCCAGCATTTT